This T cell receptor (beta chain) is drawn from a study of cytomegalovirus exposure and HLA in healthy donors. About the study: Both the 120 validation repertoires and the roughly 620 first-cohort repertoires used the same platform, as reported by a later analysis.

With regard to this clone: No antigen is known for it.

The method was immunoSEQ multiplex PCR; TCRdb's version includes in-frame clones alone and lacks a portion of them. The table shows 70,000 to 80,000 clones, with 90% to 95% occurring only once. Study outcomes and limitations: Most TCR sequences proved rare, with some public TCRs found in many donors. Three CMV-associated chains were confirmed in vitro to be specific for CMV antigens. Cytomegalovirus-associated status was assigned to some 180 TCR beta chains.

This CDR3 is 19 amino acids long. Trimming removed 2 bases at V and 8 bases at J, with 27 bases between. Looked up from germline, CDR1 is WSHSY and CDR2 is SAAADI. The clonotype originates from a young woman in good health and CMV-seropositive. Sequences were obtained from PBMCs. The genes are TRBV10-2 and TRBJ1-4; TRBD1 is a possible D gene (6 bases). This CDR3 reads CASSEARGVRGYIGEKLFF. CDR3 nucleotides: TGCGCCAGCAGTGAGGCCCGAGGCGTCAGGGGCTATATCGGGGAAAAACTGTTTTTT.